This T cell receptor beta chain is from a study of T cells in narcolepsy. Whole-study findings and limits: Healthy controls reportedly lacked the autoreactive clonotypes serially found in patients' blood.

Clones were read by immunoSEQ multiplex PCR, and TCRdb kept only the in-frame ones, dropping some. The data contain tens of thousands of clones, about nine tenths of them singletons. As concerns this clone: The antigen remains unidentified.

Input material: CD45RA- memory CD4+ T cells from PBMCs. The TCR sequence derives from a human donor with narcolepsy.

The CDR3 spells CASSAGGPGETQYF. The CDR3 DNA reads as TGTGCCAGCAGCGCTGGAGGGCCAGGGGAGACCCAGTACTTC. The rearrangement joins TRBV5-6 to TRBJ2-5; weak D call: TRBD2 (6 bases). The germline V and J ends were trimmed by 4 bases and 5 bases, with 15 bases remaining between them. The CDR3 is 14 residues long. Germline V lookup: CDR1 SGHDT, CDR2 YYEEEE.